This TCR beta chain was identified during a study of blood T cell repertoires in COVID-19. Produced via immunoSEQ multiplex PCR; TCRdb's table is partial and in-frame only. This table holds 150,000 to 200,000 clones, about 88% found once. Source material: PBMCs or T cells enriched from blood (not recorded which). The clonotype was recovered from a woman aged 18-29 years who had recovered from COVID-19.

The CDR3 is CASSPRLALDEQFF. The CDR3 DNA reads TGTGCCAGCAGTCCACGACTAGCTCTCGATGAGCAGTTCTTC. The V call is TRBV27, the J call TRBJ2-1; 7 bases agree with TRBD2. This CDR3 comprises 14 residues. Germline CDR1 MNHEY, CDR2 SMNVEV (reference sequence). The J segment lost 8 bases and the V segment lost 5 bases, leaving 9 bases of the junction unmatched.